This entry is about one TCR beta chain. What it binds is not known. The germline V and J ends were trimmed by 4 bases and 3 bases, with 17 bases remaining between them. The CDR3 length is 16 residues. Looked up from germline, CDR1 is SGHDT and CDR2 is YYEEEE. The data stem from a study of T cell responses to AZD1222 COVID-19 vaccine. This table comes from immunoSEQ multiplex PCR, and its TCRdb copy is limited to in-frame clones, with some not included. The sample yields about 130,000 clones, 90% seen once. General study results and limits: Repertoires in all cases were sampled only once the peak T cell response had passed.

V is TRBV5-6 and J is TRBJ2-4, with D possibly TRBD1 on 7 matching bases. The sample was peripheral blood, taken on day 0 of AZD1222 vaccination. This receptor was identified in an adult in good health. This chain's CDR3 is CASSQRRRDSKNIQYF. The CDR3 DNA reads as TGTGCCAGCAGCCAGCGGCGGCGGGACAGCAAAAACATTCAGTACTTC.